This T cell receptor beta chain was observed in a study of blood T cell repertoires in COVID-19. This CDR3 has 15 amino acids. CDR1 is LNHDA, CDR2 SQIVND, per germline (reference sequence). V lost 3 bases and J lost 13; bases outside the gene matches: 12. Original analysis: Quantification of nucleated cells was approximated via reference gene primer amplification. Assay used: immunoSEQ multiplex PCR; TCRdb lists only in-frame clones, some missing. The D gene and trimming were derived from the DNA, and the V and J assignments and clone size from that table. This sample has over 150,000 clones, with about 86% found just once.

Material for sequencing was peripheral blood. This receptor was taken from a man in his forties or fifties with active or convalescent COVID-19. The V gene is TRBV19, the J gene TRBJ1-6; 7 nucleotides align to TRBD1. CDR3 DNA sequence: TGTGCCAGTAGTATCTCCGGGACAGACGTCACCCCCCTCCACTTT. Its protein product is CASSISGTDVTPLHF. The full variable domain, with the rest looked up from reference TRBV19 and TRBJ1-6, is DGGITQSPKYLFRKEGQNVTLSCEQNLNHDAMYWYRQDPGQGLRLIYYSQIVNDFQKGDIAEGYSVSREKKESFPLTVTSAQKNPTAFYLCASSISGTDVTPLHFGNGTRLTVT.